This T cell receptor beta chain originates from a study of cytomegalovirus exposure and HLA in healthy donors. TCRdb keeps only in-frame clones here, not all; method: immunoSEQ multiplex PCR. The sample yields 150,000 to 180,000 clones, about 86% seen once. The germline gives CDR1 SNHLY, CDR2 FYNNEI. V was pared by 6 bases and J by 2 bases, with 11 bases of the junction left unmatched. The CDR3 loop spans 17 amino acids. The origin of this receptor is a human donor in good health. The sequenced sample consisted of PBMCs. J is TRBJ2-3 and V is TRBV2; 10 bases line up with TRBD2. CDR3: CASRFGERGGYTDTQYF. CDR3 DNA sequence: TGTGCCAGCAGGTTTGGAGAGCGGGGGGGCTACACAGATACGCAGTATTTT.